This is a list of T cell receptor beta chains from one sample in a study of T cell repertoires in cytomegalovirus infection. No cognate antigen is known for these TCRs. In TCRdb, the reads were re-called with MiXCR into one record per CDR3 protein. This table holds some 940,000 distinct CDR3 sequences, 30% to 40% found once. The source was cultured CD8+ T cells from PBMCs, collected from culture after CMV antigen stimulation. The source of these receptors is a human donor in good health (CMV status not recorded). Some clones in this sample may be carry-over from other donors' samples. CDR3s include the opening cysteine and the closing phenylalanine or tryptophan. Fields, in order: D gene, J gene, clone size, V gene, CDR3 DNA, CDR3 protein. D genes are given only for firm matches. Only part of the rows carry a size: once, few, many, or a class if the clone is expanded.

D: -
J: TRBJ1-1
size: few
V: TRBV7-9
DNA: TGTGCCAGCAGTGTGGGGGGATCGAACACTGAAGCTTTCTTT
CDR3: CASSVGGSNTEAFF

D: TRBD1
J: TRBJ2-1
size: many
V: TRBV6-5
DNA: TGTGCCAGCAGTTACTTTTCCGGCGGGACAGGGGTGGAATACAATGAGCAGTTCTTC
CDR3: CASSYFSGGTGVEYNEQFF

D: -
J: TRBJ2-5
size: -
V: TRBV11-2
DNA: TGTGCCAGCAGCTTAGGGGTCCACCCCATGGGAGAGACCCAGTACTTC
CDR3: CASSLGVHPMGETQYF

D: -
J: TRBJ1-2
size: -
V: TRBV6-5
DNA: TGTGCCAGCTGGGGCTCGGCCGGGGACCGCGGCTACACCTTC
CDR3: CASWGSAGDRGYTF

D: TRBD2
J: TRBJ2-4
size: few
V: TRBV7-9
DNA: TGTGCCAGCAGCTTAGCTTCTAGCGGAGACATTCAGTACTTC
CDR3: CASSLASSGDIQYF

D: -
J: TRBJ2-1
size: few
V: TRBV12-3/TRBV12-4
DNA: TGTGCCAGCAGTTTGAAATGGGGCGATGAGCAGTTCTTC
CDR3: CASSLKWGDEQFF

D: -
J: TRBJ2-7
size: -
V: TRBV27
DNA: TGTGCCAGCAGTACCACTTGGTTCTCGAGCTCCTACGAGCAGTACTTC
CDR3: CASSTTWFSSSYEQYF

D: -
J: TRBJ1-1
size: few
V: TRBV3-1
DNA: TGTGCCAGCAGCCAAGACTCGACAGCGCCCGGCACTGAAGCTTTCTTT
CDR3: CASSQDSTAPGTEAFF

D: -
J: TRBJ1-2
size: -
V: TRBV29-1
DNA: TGCAGCGTTTCCGTAACGGATGGCTACACCTTC
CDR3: CSVSVTDGYTF

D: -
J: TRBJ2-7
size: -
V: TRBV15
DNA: TGTGCCACCCGCTCAGGCAATTTAGACGAGCAGTACTTC
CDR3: CATRSGNLDEQYF

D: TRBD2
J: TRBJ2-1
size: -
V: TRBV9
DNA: TGTGCCAGCAGCGTAGGAGCGGGGGGCTACAATGAGCAGTTCTTC
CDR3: CASSVGAGGYNEQFF

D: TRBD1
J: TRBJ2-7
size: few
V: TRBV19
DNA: TGTGCCAGTAGTTGGCCCGGACAGGGCTTATTCGAGCAGTACTTC
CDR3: CASSWPGQGLFEQYF

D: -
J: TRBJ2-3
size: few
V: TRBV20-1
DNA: TGCAGTGCTTCCCCTGAAGCGGCTTTTCCAGATACGCAGTATTTT
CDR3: CSASPEAAFPDTQYF

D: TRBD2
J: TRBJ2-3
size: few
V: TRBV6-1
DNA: TGTGCCAGCAGTGAAGCCCTAGCGGGTGACACAGATACGCAGTATTTT
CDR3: CASSEALAGDTDTQYF

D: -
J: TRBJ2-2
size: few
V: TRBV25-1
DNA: TGTGCCAGCAGTGATCGAACCCCAGTATCGAACACCGGGGAGCTGTTTTTT
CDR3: CASSDRTPVSNTGELFF

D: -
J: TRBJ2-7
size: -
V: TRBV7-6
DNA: TGTGCCAGCAGGACCGATTCCGAGCAGTACTTC
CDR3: CASRTDSEQYF

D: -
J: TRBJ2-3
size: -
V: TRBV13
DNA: TGTGCCAGCAGCTCGCGGGCCCCTGTGGATACGCAGTATTTT
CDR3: CASSSRAPVDTQYF

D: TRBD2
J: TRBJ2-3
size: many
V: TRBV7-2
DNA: TGTGCCAGCAGCTCAAGGACTAGCGGGGGGGCGGCAGATACGCAGTATTTT
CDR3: CASSSRTSGGAADTQYF

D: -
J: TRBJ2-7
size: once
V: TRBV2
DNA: TGTGCCAGCAAGTCGTCCGAGCAGTACTTC
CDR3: CASKSSEQYF

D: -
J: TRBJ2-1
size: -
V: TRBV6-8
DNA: TGTGCCAGCAGTTACAAAGCGGTCTCCTACAATGAGCAGTTCTTC
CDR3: CASSYKAVSYNEQFF

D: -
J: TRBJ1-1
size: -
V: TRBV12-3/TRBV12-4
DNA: TGTGCCAGCAGTTTAACCCCCGCGGCAGACACTGAAGCTTTCTTT
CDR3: CASSLTPAADTEAFF

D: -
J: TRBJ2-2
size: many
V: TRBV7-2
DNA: TGTGCCAGCAGACCAAAGGACGGCAAAAACACCGGGGAGCTGTTTTTT
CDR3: CASRPKDGKNTGELFF

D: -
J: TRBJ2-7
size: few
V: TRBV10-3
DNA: TGTGCCATCAGTCAGTCAGAAATCTACGAGCAGTACTTC
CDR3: CAISQSEIYEQYF

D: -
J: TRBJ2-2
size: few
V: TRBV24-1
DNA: TGTGCCACGGGCTTGAACACCGGGGAGCTGTTTTTT
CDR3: CATGLNTGELFF

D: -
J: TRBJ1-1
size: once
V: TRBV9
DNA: TGTGCCAGCAGCGGTCCTGTGGGGGATCTCACTGAAGCTTTCTTT
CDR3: CASSGPVGDLTEAFF

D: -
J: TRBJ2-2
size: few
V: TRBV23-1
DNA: TGCGCCAGCAGCACCCCGACGAACACCGGGGAGCTGTTTTTT
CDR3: CASSTPTNTGELFF

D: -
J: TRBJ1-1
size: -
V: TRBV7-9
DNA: TGTGCCAGCAGCCCCCAGTTGATGGGCATCACTGAAGCTTTCTTT
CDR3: CASSPQLMGITEAFF

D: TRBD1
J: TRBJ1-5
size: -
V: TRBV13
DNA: TGTGCCAGCAGCAAAACAGGGGAAGTATATCAGCCCCAGCATTTT
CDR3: CASSKTGEVYQPQHF

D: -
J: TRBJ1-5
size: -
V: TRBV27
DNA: TGTGCCAGCAGTCGGGGGGTGGGGGGCAATCAGCCCCAGCATTTT
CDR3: CASSRGVGGNQPQHF

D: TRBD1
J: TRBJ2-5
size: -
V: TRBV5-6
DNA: TGTGCCAGCAGCTTGGCGTCCCAGGGGGCCGGGACCCAGTACTTC
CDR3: CASSLASQGAGTQYF

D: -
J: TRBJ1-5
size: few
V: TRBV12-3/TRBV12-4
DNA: TGTGCCAGCACCTTCGGGAGGGTTGATCAGCCCCAGCATTTT
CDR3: CASTFGRVDQPQHF

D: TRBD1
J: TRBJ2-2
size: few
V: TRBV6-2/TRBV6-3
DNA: TGTGCCAGCAGTTACTTGGGACAGGGAGGCGGGGAGCTGTTTTTT
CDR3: CASSYLGQGGGELFF

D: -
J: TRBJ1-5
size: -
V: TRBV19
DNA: TGTGCCCAAGCAGCCAATCAGCCCCAGCATTTT
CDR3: CAQAANQPQHF

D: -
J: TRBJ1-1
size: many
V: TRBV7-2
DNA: TGTGCCAGCAGCTTAGCGACGGTTATGAACACTGAAGCTTTCTTT
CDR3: CASSLATVMNTEAFF

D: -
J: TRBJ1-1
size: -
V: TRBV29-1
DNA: TGCAGCGTTGTTGCCCGGGAGTATTCGACTGAAGCTTTCTTT
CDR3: CSVVAREYSTEAFF

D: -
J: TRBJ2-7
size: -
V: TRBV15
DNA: TGTGCCACCAGCAGAGATAGGGGATATAAGGAGCAGTACTTC
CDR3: CATSRDRGYKEQYF

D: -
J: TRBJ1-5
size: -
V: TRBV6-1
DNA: TGTGCCAGCAGTGAAGCGTTCGGAAGCAATCAGCCCCAGCATTTT
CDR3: CASSEAFGSNQPQHF

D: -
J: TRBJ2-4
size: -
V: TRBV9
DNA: TGTGCCAGCAGCTTGGACGGGGTGGGAAACATTCAGTACTTC
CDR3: CASSLDGVGNIQYF

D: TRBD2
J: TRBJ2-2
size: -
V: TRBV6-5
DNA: TGTGCCAGCACCCTCAGACTCAGCGGGGGTACATTAGGGGAGCTGTTTTTT
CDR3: CASTLRLSGGTLGELFF

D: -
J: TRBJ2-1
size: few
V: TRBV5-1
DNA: TGCGCCAGCAGCTTGACCCGGGACTCCGCCTACAATGAGCAGTTCTTC
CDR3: CASSLTRDSAYNEQFF

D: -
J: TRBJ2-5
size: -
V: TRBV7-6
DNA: TGTGCCAGCAGCTTACTAAGGCTAGCTTTGGAGACCCAGTACTTC
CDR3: CASSLLRLALETQYF

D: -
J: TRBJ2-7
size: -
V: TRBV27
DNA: TGTGCCAGCACTTCGACCCTGTCCGAGCAGTACTTC
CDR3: CASTSTLSEQYF

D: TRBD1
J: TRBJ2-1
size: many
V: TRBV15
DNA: TGTGCCACCAGCAGGACGGGACAGGGGGCTTACAATGAGCAGTTCTTC
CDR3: CATSRTGQGAYNEQFF

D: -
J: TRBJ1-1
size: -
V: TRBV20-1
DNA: TGCAGTGCCCCCAGAGCGGGGGACGCTGAAGCTTTCTTT
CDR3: CSAPRAGDAEAFF

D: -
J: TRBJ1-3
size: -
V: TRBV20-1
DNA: TGCAGTGCTAGAATTCCGGCGGGAGGAAACACCATATATTTT
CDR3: CSARIPAGGNTIYF

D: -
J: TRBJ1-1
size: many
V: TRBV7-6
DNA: TGTGCCAGCAGCTTACCAGGGCTGAACACTGAAGCTTTCTTT
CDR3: CASSLPGLNTEAFF

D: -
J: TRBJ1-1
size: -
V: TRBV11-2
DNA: TGTGCCGGCAGTCCCTGGTTAGTCTCGCGGGGCAAGGACACTGAAGCTTTCTTT
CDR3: CAGSPWLVSRGKDTEAFF

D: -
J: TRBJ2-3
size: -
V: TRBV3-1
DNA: TGTGCCAGCAGCCTCCGGATCCAAAGGGGGACAGATACGCAGTATTTT
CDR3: CASSLRIQRGTDTQYF

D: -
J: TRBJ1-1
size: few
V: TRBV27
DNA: TGTGCCAGCAGTTTATCGCAGGGAGGCACTGAAGCTTTCTTT
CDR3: CASSLSQGGTEAFF

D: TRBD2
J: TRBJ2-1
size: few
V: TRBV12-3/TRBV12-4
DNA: TGTGCCAGCAGTTCCCCACTAGCGGGGGGCCCTTATTCCTACAATGAGCAGTTCTTC
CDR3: CASSSPLAGGPYSYNEQFF

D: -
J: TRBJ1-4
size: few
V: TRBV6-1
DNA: TGTGCCAGCAGTGGGCTAACTAATGAAAAACTGTTTTTT
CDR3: CASSGLTNEKLFF

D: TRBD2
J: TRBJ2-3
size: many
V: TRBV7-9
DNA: TGTGCCAGCGGGACTAGCGGGGCCCTAGATACGCAGTATTTT
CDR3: CASGTSGALDTQYF

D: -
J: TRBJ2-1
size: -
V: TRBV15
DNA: TGTGCCACCAGCGTCTACCGCGGTGGAGGGGAGTTCTTC
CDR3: CATSVYRGGGEFF

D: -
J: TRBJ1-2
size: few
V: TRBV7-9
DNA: TGTGCCAGCAGCTTCCACAATGGCTACACCTTC
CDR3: CASSFHNGYTF

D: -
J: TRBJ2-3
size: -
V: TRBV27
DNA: TGTGCCAGCAGTTTATCGCCGGGGAGGACAACCCCGGATACGCAGTATTTT
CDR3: CASSLSPGRTTPDTQYF

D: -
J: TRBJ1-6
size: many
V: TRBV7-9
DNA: TGTGCCAGCAGCCTTTACAGGGACAATTCACCCCTCCACTTT
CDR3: CASSLYRDNSPLHF

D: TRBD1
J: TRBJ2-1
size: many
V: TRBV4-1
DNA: TGCGCCAGCAGCCAGTCCGGGACAGGGAGCGAGCAGTTCTTC
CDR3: CASSQSGTGSEQFF

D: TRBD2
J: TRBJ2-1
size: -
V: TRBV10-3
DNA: TGTGCCATCAGTGGACTAGCGGGGGGAAACAATGAGCAGTTCTTC
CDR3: CAISGLAGGNNEQFF

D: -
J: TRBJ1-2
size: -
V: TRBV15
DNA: TGTGCCACCAGCAGATCGGACACCAGGGGACAATTGACCTTC
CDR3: CATSRSDTRGQLTF